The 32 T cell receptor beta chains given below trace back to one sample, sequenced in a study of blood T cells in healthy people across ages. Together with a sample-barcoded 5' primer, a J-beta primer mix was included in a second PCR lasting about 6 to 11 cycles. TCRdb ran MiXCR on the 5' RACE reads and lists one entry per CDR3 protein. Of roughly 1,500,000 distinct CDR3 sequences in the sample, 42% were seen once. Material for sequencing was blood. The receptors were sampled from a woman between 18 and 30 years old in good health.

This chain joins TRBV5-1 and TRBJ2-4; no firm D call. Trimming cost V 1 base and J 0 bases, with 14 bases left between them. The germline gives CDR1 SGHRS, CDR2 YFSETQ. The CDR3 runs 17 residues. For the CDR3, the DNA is TGCGCCAGCAGCTTGTTTGCTGACACCGTAGCCAAAAACATTCAGTACTTC. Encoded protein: CASSLFADTVAKNIQYF.

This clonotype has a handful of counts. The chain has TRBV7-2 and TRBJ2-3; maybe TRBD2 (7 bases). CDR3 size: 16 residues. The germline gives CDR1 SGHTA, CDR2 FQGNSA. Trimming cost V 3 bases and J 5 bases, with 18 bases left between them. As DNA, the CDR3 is TGTGCCAGCAGCTTTCGGGCGGGGGCCACGGGAGATACGCAGTATTTT. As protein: CASSFRAGATGDTQYF.

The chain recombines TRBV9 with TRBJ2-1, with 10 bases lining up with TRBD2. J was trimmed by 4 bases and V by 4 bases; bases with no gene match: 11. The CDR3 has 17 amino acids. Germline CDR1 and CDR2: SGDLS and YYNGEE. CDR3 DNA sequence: TGTGCCAGCAGCCCCTTCGCTAGCGGGAGTACTTACAATGAGCAGTTCTTC. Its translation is CASSPFASGSTYNEQFF.

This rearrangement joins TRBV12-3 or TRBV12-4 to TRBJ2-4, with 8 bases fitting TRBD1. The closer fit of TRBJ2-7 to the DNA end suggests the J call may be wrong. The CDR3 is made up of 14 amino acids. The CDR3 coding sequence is TGTGCCAGCAGTTTCCAGGGGGCAACTTACGAGCAGTACTTC. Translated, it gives CASSFQGATYEQYF.

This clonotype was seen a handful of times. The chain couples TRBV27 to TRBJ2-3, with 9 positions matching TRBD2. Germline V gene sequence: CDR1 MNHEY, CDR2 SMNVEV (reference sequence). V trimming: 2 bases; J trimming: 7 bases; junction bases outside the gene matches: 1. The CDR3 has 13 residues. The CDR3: CASSLTSGYTQYF. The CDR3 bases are TGTGCCAGCAGTTTAACTAGCGGGTATACGCAGTATTTT.

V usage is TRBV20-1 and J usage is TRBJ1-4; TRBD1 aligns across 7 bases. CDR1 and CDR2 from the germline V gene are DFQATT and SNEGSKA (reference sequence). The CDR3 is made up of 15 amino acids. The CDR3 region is CSTMRVQGENEKLFF. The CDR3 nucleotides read TGCAGCACCATGAGAGTTCAGGGGGAGAATGAAAAACTGTTTTTT.

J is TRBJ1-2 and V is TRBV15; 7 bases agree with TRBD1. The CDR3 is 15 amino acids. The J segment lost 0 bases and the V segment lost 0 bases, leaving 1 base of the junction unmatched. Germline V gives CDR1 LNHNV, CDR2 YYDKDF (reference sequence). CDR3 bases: TGTGCCACCAGCAGAGACAGGGGGTCTAACTATGGCTACACCTTC. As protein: CATSRDRGSNYGYTF.

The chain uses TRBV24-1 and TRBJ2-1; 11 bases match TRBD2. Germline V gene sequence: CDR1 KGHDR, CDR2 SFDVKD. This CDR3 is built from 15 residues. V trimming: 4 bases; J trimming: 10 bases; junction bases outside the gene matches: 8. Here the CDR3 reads CATSDGLAGGLEQFF. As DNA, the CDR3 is TGTGCCACCAGTGACGGGCTAGCGGGGGGTCTAGAGCAGTTCTTC.

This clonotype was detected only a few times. The CDR3 loop is CASSAPTRSEQYF. The CDR3 bases are TGTGCCAGCAGTGCCCCGACTAGATCCGAGCAGTACTTC. V is TRBV12-3 or TRBV12-4 and J is TRBJ2-7; the D gene is possibly TRBD2 (6 bases). The CDR3 is 13 amino acids. Between the trimmed V and J ends, which lost 5 bases and 6 bases, there was a span of 14 bases.

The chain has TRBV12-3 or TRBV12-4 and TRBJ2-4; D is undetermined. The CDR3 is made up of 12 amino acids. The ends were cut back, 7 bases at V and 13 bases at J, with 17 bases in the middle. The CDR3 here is CASKETATRQYF. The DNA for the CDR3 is TGTGCCAGCAAAGAGACGGCTACGAGGCAGTACTTC.

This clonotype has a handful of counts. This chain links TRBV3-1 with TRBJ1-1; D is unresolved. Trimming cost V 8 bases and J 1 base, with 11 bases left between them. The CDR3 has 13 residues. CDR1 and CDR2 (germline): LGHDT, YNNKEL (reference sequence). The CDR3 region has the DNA TGTGCCAGCTCTGGGTCTACGAACACTGAAGCTTTCTTT. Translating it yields CASSGSTNTEAFF.

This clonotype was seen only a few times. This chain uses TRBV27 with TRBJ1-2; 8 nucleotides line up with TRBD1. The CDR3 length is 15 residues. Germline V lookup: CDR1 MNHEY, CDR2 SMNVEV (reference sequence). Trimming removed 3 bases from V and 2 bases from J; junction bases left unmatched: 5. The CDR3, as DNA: TGTGCCAGCAGTTTGGCGACAGGGGTAAACTATGGCTACACCTTC. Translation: CASSLATGVNYGYTF.

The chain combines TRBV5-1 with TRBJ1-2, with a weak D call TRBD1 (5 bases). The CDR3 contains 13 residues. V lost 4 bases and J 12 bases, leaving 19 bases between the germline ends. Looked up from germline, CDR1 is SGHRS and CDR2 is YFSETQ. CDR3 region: CASSNQGSDSHTF. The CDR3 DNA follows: TGCGCCAGCAGCAATCAAGGTTCCGACAGCCACACCTTC.

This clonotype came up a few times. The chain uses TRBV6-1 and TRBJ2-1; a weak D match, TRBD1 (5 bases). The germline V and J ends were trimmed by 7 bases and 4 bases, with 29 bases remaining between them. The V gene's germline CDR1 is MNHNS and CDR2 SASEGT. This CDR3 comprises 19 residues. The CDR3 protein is CASKPRRRLTAPGYNEQFF. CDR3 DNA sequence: TGTGCCAGCAAACCCCGACGTCGATTGACAGCCCCCGGGTACAATGAGCAGTTCTTC.

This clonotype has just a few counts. The CDR3 DNA sequence: TGTGCCAGCAGTTACGGGGCAGGGCCTCAGTTCTTC. Residues: CASSYGAGPQFF. This chain uses TRBV12-3 or TRBV12-4 with TRBJ2-1; TRBD1 or TRBD2 may be the D gene (5 bases each). This CDR3 contains 12 residues. Trimming pared 4 bases from V and 13 bases from J, leaving 14 bases between.

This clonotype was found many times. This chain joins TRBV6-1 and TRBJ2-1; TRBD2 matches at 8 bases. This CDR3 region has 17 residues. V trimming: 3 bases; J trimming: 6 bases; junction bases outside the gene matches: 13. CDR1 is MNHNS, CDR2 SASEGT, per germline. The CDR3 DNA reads TGTGCCAGCAGTGACCGAATCACGGGGGGGCATTCCAATGAGCAGTTCTTC. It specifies CASSDRITGGHSNEQFF.

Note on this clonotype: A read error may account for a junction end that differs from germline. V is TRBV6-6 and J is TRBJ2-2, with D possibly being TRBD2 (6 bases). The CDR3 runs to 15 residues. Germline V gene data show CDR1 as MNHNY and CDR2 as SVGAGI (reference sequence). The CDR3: CASSGDGTVTGKLFF. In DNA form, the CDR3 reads TGTGCCAGCAGTGGAGACGGGACTGTTACCGGGAAGCTGTTTTTT.

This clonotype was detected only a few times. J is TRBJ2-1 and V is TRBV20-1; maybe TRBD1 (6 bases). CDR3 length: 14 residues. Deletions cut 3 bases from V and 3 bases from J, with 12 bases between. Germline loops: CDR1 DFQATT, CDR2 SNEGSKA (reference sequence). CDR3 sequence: CSASPETGYNEQFF. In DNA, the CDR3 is TGCAGTGCTAGTCCCGAGACAGGCTACAATGAGCAGTTCTTC.

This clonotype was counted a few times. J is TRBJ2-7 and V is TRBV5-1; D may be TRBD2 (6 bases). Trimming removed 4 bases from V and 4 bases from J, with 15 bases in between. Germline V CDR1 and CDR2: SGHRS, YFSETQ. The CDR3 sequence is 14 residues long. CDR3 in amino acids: CASSTVGGPYEQYF. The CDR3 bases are TGCGCCAGCAGCACCGTCGGGGGACCTTACGAGCAGTACTTC.

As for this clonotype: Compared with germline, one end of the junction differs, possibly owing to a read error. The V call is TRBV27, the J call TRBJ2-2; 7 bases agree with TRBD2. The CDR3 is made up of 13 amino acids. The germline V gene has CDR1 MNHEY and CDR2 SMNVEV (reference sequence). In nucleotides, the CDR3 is TGTGTCAGCAGTTGGGGGGGCACCGGGGAGCTGTTTTTT. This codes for CVSSWGGTGELFF.

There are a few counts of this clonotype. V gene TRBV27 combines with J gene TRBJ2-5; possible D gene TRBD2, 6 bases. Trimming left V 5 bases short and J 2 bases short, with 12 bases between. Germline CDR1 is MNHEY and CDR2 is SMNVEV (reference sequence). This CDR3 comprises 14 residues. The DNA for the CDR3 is TGTGCCAGCAGTCCAAAGCGGGCACAAGAGACCCAGTACTTC. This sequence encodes CASSPKRAQETQYF.

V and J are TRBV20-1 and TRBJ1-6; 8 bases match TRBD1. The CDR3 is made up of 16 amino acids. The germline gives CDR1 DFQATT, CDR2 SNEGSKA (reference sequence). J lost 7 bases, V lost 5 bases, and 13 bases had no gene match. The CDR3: CSALSDRERANSPLHF. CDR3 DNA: TGCAGTGCTCTTTCGGACAGGGAGAGGGCCAATTCACCCCTCCACTTT.

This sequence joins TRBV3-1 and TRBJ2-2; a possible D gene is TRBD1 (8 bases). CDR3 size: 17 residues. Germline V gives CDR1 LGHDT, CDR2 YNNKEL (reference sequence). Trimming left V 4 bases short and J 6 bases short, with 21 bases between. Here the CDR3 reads CASSLRAGQAGAGELFF. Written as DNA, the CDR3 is TGTGCCAGCAGCCTCCGAGCGGGACAGGCGGGCGCCGGGGAGCTGTTTTTT.

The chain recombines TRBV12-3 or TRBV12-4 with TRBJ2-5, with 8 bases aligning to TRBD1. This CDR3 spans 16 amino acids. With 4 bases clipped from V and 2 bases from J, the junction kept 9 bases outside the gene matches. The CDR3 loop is CASSSKGQGGQETQYF. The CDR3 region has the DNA TGTGCCAGCAGTTCAAAAGGACAGGGAGGTCAAGAGACCCAGTACTTC.

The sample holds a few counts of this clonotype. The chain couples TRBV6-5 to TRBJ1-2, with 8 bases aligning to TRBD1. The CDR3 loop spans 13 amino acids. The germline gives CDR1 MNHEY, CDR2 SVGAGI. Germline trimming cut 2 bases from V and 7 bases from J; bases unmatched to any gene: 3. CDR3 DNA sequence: TGTGCCAGCAGTTACGACAGGGGAGTTGGCTACACCTTC. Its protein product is CASSYDRGVGYTF.

The CDR3 reads CASSFAYSNQPQHF. CDR3 DNA sequence: TGTGCCAGCAGCTTCGCTTATAGCAATCAGCCCCAGCATTTT. This chain links TRBV11-2 with TRBJ1-5; no definite D call. Per the germline V gene, CDR1 is SGHAT and CDR2 is FQNNGV. The V end lost 3 bases, the J end lost 0 bases, and 6 bases lay between the germline ends. The CDR3 has 14 residues.

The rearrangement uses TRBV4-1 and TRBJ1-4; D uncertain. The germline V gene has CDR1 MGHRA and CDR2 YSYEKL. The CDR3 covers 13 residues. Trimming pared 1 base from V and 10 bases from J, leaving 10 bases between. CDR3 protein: CASSQGPVGKLFF. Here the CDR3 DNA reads TGCGCCAGCAGCCAAGGGCCGGTAGGAAAACTGTTTTTT.

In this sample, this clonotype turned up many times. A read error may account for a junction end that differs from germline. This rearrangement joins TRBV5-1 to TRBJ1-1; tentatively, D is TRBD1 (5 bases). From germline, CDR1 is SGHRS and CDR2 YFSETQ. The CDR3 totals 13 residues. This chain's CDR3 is CASSPTGNTEAFF. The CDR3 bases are TGTGCCAGCAGCCCCACAGGGAACACTGAAGCTTTCTTT.

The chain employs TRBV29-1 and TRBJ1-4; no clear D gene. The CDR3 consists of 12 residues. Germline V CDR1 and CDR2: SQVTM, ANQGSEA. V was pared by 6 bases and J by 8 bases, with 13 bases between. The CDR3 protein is CSVAGNSEKLFF. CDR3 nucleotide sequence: TGCAGCGTGGCCGGGAATAGCGAAAAACTGTTTTTT.

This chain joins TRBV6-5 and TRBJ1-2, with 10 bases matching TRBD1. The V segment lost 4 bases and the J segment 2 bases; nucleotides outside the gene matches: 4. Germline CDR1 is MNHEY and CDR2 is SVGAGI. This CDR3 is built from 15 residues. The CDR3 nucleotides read TGTGCCAGCAGTTCGGGGGACAGGGGAAACTATGGCTACACCTTC. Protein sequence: CASSSGDRGNYGYTF.

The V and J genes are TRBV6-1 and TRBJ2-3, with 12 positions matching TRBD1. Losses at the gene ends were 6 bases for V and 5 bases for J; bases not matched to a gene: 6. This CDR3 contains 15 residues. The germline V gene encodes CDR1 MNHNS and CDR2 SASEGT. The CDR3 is CASSRDRGHQDTQYF. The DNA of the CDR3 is TGTGCCAGCAGCCGGGACAGGGGGCATCAAGATACGCAGTATTTT.

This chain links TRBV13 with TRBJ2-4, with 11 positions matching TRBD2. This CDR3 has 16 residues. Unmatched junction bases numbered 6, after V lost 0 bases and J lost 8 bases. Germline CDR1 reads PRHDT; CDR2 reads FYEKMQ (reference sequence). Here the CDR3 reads CASSLGTSGAVDIQYF. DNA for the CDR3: TGTGCCAGCAGCTTAGGGACTAGCGGGGCGGTCGACATTCAGTACTTC. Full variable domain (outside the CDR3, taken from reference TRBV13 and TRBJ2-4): AAGVIQSPRHLIKEKRETATLKCYPIPRHDTVYWYQQGPGQDPQFLISFYEKMQSDKGSIPDRFSAQQFSDYHSELNMSSLELGDSALYFCASSLGTSGAVDIQYFGAGTRLSVL.